This T cell receptor (beta chain) was found in a study of OX40 agonist ivuxolimab in advanced cancers. Regarding the study in general: Ivuxolimab, which targeted the costimulatory receptor OX40 (CD134), was an agonistic, fully human IgG2 monoclonal antibody. Intravenous ivuxolimab was administered to patients every 2 weeks at six dose levels: 0.01, 0.1, 0.3, 1.5, 3 and 10 mg/kg. Of the 50 to 55 patients in dose escalation, 19 had hepatocellular carcinoma, about 15 had melanoma, 9 had renal cell carcinoma and 9 had head and neck cancer. The dose-escalation cohort was 82.7% male with a mean age of about 65 years, ranging from roughly 23 to 90. Prior anti-PD-1, anti-PD-L1 or anti-CTLA-4 therapy was permitted, and checkpoint inhibitors had been received by about two fifths of dose-escalation patients. Partial responses were achieved by three dose-escalation patients, of whom one had hepatocellular carcinoma and two had cutaneous melanoma. Peripheral TCRbeta sequencing was intended to test whether TCR sequence diversity was altered and clonal T-cell expansion was caused by ivuxolimab. The paper reports the monotherapy dose-escalation portion (N of about 51 patients) of the phase I ivuxolimab trial. Paper-wide results and their limitations: On average, CD8+ T cells showed more expanded clones than CD4+ T cells after ivuxolimab. Partial responders in the 0.1-3.0 mg/kg groups had among the lowest normalized peripheral clonal expansion, especially among CD8+ T cells. At doses from 0.1 to 3.0 mg/kg, clonal expansion was seen in both CD4+ and CD8+ blood T cells between baseline and week 6. The antigen specificity of the clonally expanded peripheral T cells was not determined. Low levels of normalized T-cell clonal expansion were also seen in some patients who did not respond.

Inclusive of the bounding cysteine and phenylalanine, the CDR3 is 17 residues long. Kept here is only the CDR3 DNA, which spans 51 bases and is read in frame from base 1. Sequences SEHNR (CDR1) and FQNEAQ (CDR2) are obtained from the germline V gene (reference sequence). The germline ends are 13 bases apart after V is trimmed by 1 base and J by 0 bases. Patients with autoimmune disease history or receiving systemic immunosuppression were excluded from the trial. In every dose cohort, peripheral blood was drawn for TCR sequencing at baseline, cycle 4 day 1, and cycle 7 day 1. The samples were drawn from a first-in-human, open-label, multicenter phase I dose-escalation trial of ivuxolimab. Adults with locally advanced or metastatic melanoma, renal cell carcinoma, hepatocellular carcinoma or head and neck squamous cell carcinoma were enrolled in the trial. CD4+ and CD8+ T cells were sorted separately from peripheral blood before TCR sequencing.

Genomic DNA was isolated from the sorted cells so that the TCRbeta CDR3 region could be sequenced. TCRbeta CDR3 regions were sequenced using the immunoSEQ Assay. TCRdb stores this immuneACCESS table with in-frame sequences only. Part of the clones is absent; in the studies checked, under half of the shortfall reflects unresolved V genes, and no reason is known for the rest. Across this sample there are 60,000 or so clones, with roughly 87% seen only once. The top ten hold about 4.8% of the sample. Worth noting for this clone: Its antigen specificity is not known. It has no much larger one-base neighbor in the sample; base qualities were not kept.

In this chain, TRBV7-9 is recombined with TRBJ2-1; the D gene is possibly TRBD1, with 5 bases matching. The sequencing used CD4+ or CD8+ T cells sorted from blood, collected in a trial of the OX40 agonist ivuxolimab. This receptor was taken from an adult with an advanced solid tumor such as melanoma, head and neck, liver or kidney cancer. Here is the DNA: TGTGCCAGCAGCTTAGATCAGGGCTTCAGCTCCTACAATGAGCAGTTCTTC. It is translated as CASSLDQGFSSYNEQFF.